What follows are 21 T cell receptor beta chains derived from one specimen sequenced in a study of blood T cell repertoires in COVID-19. Repertoires were generated with immunoSEQ multiplex PCR, while TCRdb's copy carries only in-frame clones and drops some. The table records roughly 200,000 clones, over 75% of them present only once. The sample taken for sequencing was peripheral blood. Receptors originate from a woman of 80 years or more with active or convalescent COVID-19.

This clone appeared a few times. The rearrangement uses TRBV7-9 and TRBJ1-1; D not resolved. Germline loops: CDR1 SEHNR, CDR2 FQNEAQ (reference sequence). CDR3 size: 13 residues. The V gene lost 6 bases and the J gene lost 6 bases, with 14 bases spanning the gap. The CDR3, as DNA: TGTGCCAGCAGTTATAAGGAGAGCGCTGAAGCTTTCTTT. This encodes CASSYKESAEAFF.

This clone was seen only once. The chain is built from TRBV19 and TRBJ1-5; tentatively, D is TRBD1 (5 bases). V gave up 2 bases and J gave up 6 bases, with 8 bases separating them. CDR3 size: 13 residues. From germline, CDR1 is LNHDA and CDR2 SQIVND (reference sequence). CDR3 bases: TGTGCCAGTAGTATACAGGGTCCTCAGCCCCAGCATTTT. As protein: CASSIQGPQPQHF.

The rearrangement uses TRBV9 and TRBJ1-2, with D tentatively TRBD1 (6 bases). Trimming removed 4 bases from V and 4 bases from J, with 20 bases in between. Germline CDR1 is SGDLS and CDR2 is YYNGEE. This CDR3 spans 16 amino acids. CDR3 amino acids: CASSQEPGADSYGYTF. The CDR3 bases are TGTGCCAGCAGCCAGGAGCCAGGGGCCGATTCCTATGGCTACACCTTC.

In this sample, this clone turned up once. The rearrangement uses TRBV4-1 and TRBJ1-1; D is perhaps TRBD1 (6 bases). Looked up from germline, CDR1 is MGHRA and CDR2 is YSYEKL. This CDR3 spans 15 amino acids. The V and J ends lost 4 bases and 0 bases respectively, with 12 bases between them. The CDR3 DNA follows: TGCGCCAGCAGCCGAGAGGGACAAATGAACACTGAAGCTTTCTTT. Translation: CASSREGQMNTEAFF.

The V call is TRBV2, the J call TRBJ1-1; the D gene is possibly TRBD1 (5 bases). Trimming took 7 bases from V and 10 from J, leaving 16 bases between them. Germline V CDR1 and CDR2: SNHLY, FYNNEI. The CDR3 totals 12 residues. CDR3 DNA: TGTGCCAGCAAAGTGGGAGGGGTCGGAGCTTTCTTT. Translating gives CASKVGGVGAFF. Full variable domain (missing parts from reference TRBV2 and TRBJ1-1): EPEVTQTPSHQVTQMGQEVILRCVPISNHLYFYWYRQILGQKVEFLVSFYNNEISEKSEIFDDQFSVERPDGSNFTLKIRSTKLEDSAMYFCASKVGGVGAFFGQGTRLTVV.

This clone came up once. The CDR3 region is CASSSTTRGDNSPLHF. The CDR3 DNA reads as TGCGCCAGCAGTTCAACCACTCGGGGGGATAATTCACCCCTCCACTTT. The chain is built from TRBV5-1 and TRBJ1-6; TRBD1 might be the D (5 bases). The CDR3 runs 16 residues. Trimming pared 5 bases from V and 5 bases from J, leaving 17 bases between. CDR1 SGHRS and CDR2 YFSETQ come from the germline V gene.

This chain links TRBV12-3 or TRBV12-4 with TRBJ2-2; the D is unclear. With 8 bases removed from V and 5 bases from J, the gap between germline ends came to 12 bases. This CDR3 is 13 amino acids long. The CDR3 DNA follows: TGTGCCAGCCGAACATCAGTGACCGGGGAGCTGTTTTTT. The encoded protein is CASRTSVTGELFF.

The rearrangement joins TRBV28 to TRBJ1-2, with D possibly TRBD1 on 5 matching bases. Trimming pared 8 bases from V and 5 bases from J, leaving 15 bases between. The CDR3 is 13 amino acids. Germline V gene lookup returns CDR1 MDHEN and CDR2 SYDVKM. CDR3 nucleotide sequence: TGTGCCAGCTACTCCGGGGGGGGTTATGGCTACACCTTC. This codes for CASYSGGGYGYTF.

The chain uses TRBV30 and TRBJ2-5; a weak D match, TRBD2 (7 bases). The CDR3 extends over 12 amino acids. The V gene lost 1 base and the J gene lost 7 bases, with 10 bases spanning the gap. Germline-derived CDR1 and CDR2 are GTSNPN and SVGIG (reference sequence). The CDR3 DNA follows: TGTGCCTGGAGTGGGGGGGGGCGGACCCAGTACTTC. Translating it yields CAWSGGGRTQYF. Filled out from reference TRBV30 and TRBJ2-5, the complete variable domain reads SQTIHQWPATLVQPVGSPLSLECTVEGTSNPNLYWYRQAAGRGLQLLFYSVGIGQISSEVPQNLSASRPQDRQFILSSKKLLLSDSGFYLCAWSGGGRTQYFGPGTRLLVL.

V is TRBV28 and J is TRBJ2-7, with D tentatively TRBD1 (5 bases). V was shortened by 5 bases and J by 2 bases, with 13 bases between the two germline ends. The CDR3 is 14 amino acids. From germline, CDR1 is MDHEN and CDR2 SYDVKM. The chain's CDR3 is CASSLPSTAYEQYF. CDR3 DNA sequence: TGTGCCAGCAGTCTACCTTCGACAGCCTACGAGCAGTACTTC.

The chain combines TRBV7-6 with TRBJ2-7, with 9 bases lining up with TRBD1. Germline V gene data show CDR1 as SGHVS and CDR2 as FNYEAQ. The CDR3 totals 14 residues. V gave up 7 bases and J gave up 1 base; unmatched junction bases: 5. CDR3 sequence (DNA): TGTGCCAGCAAACAGGGGGCTATGTCCTACGAGCAGTACTTC. Protein: CASKQGAMSYEQYF.

The chain is built from TRBV9 and TRBJ1-1, with D maybe TRBD1 (5 bases). Germline CDR1 is SGDLS and CDR2 is YYNGEE. The V end lost 4 bases, the J end lost 5 bases, and 15 bases lay between the germline ends. This CDR3 region has 14 residues. CDR3 sequence reads: CASSPRPGLTEAFF. For the CDR3, the DNA is TGTGCCAGCAGCCCCCGGCCGGGACTGACTGAAGCTTTCTTT.

The chain joins TRBV19 to TRBJ1-2; a weak D match, TRBD1 (6 bases). The germline V gene has CDR1 LNHDA and CDR2 SQIVND (reference sequence). Trimming removed 7 bases from V and 4 bases from J, with 16 bases in between. This CDR3 region has 14 residues. This CDR3 is CASTRQEGFYGYTF. CDR3 nucleotides: TGTGCCAGTACCAGACAGGAAGGGTTCTATGGCTACACCTTC.

The chain combines TRBV24-1 with TRBJ2-3; maybe TRBD1 (5 bases). V dropped 2 bases and J dropped 5 bases, with 10 bases sitting between them. From germline, CDR1 is KGHDR and CDR2 SFDVKD. The CDR3 extends over 14 amino acids. In DNA, the CDR3 is TGTGCCACCAGTGATTCCTGGGGCAGAGATACGCAGTATTTT. Amino acid sequence: CATSDSWGRDTQYF.

For the CDR3, the DNA is TGTGCCAGCTCTCAAACCCGGACACTTAACTATGGCTACACCTTC. Its translation: CASSQTRTLNYGYTF. The genes are TRBV18 and TRBJ1-2, with D tentatively TRBD1 (5 bases). Germline values: CDR1 KGHSH, CDR2 LQKENI. The CDR3 sequence is 15 residues long. V was cut by 6 bases and J by 1 base, with 15 bases left in between.

The chain carries TRBV20-1 and TRBJ2-7; maybe TRBD2 (6 bases). V lost 3 bases and J lost 6, with 9 bases in between. Germline V gives CDR1 DFQATT, CDR2 SNEGSKA (reference sequence). This CDR3 has 11 residues. The CDR3 reads CSASGGFEQYF. The CDR3 DNA reads as TGCAGTGCTAGCGGGGGTTTCGAGCAGTACTTC.

The J gene is TRBJ2-5, the V gene TRBV9; D is ambiguous. V lost 0 bases, J lost 0 bases, and 12 bases lay in between. This CDR3 is built from 16 residues. In germline, CDR1 is SGDLS, CDR2 YYNGEE. This CDR3 reads CASSVGVSQYQETQYF. The CDR3 DNA reads TGTGCCAGCAGCGTAGGGGTTAGCCAGTACCAAGAGACCCAGTACTTC.

A few counts support this clone. The chain employs TRBV7-9 and TRBJ2-7; 10 nucleotides line up with TRBD2. Germline loops: CDR1 SEHNR, CDR2 FQNEAQ (reference sequence). The CDR3 covers 15 residues. The V and J ends lost 3 bases and 5 bases, in that order; junction bases with no gene match: 7. The CDR3 region has the DNA TGTGCCAGCAGCTTTGTCAGCGGGGGGGCTAACGAGCAGTACTTC. Translating it yields CASSFVSGGANEQYF.

The chain links TRBV5-8 to TRBJ2-2, with D hard to call. This CDR3 has 17 residues. CDR1 SGHTS and CDR2 YDEGEE come from the germline V gene. The ends were cut back, 6 bases at V and 4 bases at J, with 22 bases in the middle. The CDR3 bases are TGTGCCAGCACCATATTCGGCGGCCCCCTGGGCACCGGGGAGCTGTTTTTT. It codes for CASTIFGGPLGTGELFF.

This sequence joins TRBV4-2 and TRBJ1-5; D is possibly TRBD1 (5 bases). Germline CDR1 reads LGHNA; CDR2 reads YNFKEQ. Trimming removed 6 bases at V and 2 bases at J, with 8 bases between. The CDR3 spans 13 residues. The CDR3, as DNA: TGTGCCAGCAGGGGGGAGGGCAATCAGCCCCAGCATTTT. This codes for CASRGEGNQPQHF.

The rearrangement joins TRBV27 to TRBJ2-7; tentatively, D is TRBD2 (6 bases). V was pared by 3 bases and J by 6 bases, with 18 bases between. CDR1 and CDR2 from the germline V gene are MNHEY and SMNVEV (reference sequence). The CDR3 covers 15 residues. CDR3 nucleotides: TGTGCCAGCAGTTTGAGTGCGGGGCTCGTACGCGAGCAGTACTTC. This translates into CASSLSAGLVREQYF.